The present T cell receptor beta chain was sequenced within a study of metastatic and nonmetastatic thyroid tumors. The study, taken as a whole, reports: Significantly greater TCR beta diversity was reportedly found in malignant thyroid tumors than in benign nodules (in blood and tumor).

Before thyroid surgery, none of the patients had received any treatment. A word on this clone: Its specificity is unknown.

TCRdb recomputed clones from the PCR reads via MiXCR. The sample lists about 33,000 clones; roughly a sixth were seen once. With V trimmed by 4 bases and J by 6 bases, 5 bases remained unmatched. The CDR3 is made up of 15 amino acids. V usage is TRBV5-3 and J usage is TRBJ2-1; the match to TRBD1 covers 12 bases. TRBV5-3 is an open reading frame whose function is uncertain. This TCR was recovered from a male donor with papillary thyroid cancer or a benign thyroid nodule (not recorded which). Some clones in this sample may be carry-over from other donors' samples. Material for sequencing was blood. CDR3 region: CARSDGTGGSNEQFF. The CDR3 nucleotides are TGTGCCAGAAGCGACGGGACAGGGGGCTCCAATGAGCAGTTCTTC.